These 31 T cell receptor beta chains came from one sample sequenced in a study of OX40 agonist ivuxolimab in advanced cancers. The data were produced by immunoSEQ multiplex PCR, yet TCRdb's version contains in-frame clones alone and is incomplete. The sample consists of 45,000 to 55,000 clones, approximately 94% of them appearing once. Specimen: CD4+ or CD8+ T cells sorted from blood, collected in a trial of the OX40 agonist ivuxolimab. The receptor set was obtained from an adult with an advanced solid tumor such as melanoma, head and neck, liver or kidney cancer.

The chain has TRBV6-5 and TRBJ1-2; 7 bases are a match to TRBD1. J lost 8 bases, V lost 2 bases, and 11 bases had no gene match. CDR3 length: 15 residues. The germline gives CDR1 MNHEY, CDR2 SVGAGI. The CDR3 region is CASSYTEDRMGGYTF. DNA for the CDR3: TGTGCCAGCAGTTACACGGAGGACAGGATGGGGGGCTACACCTTC.

The chain couples TRBV23-1 to TRBJ1-6; 9 positions match TRBD1. TRBV23-1 is annotated as an ORF whose role is uncertain. This CDR3 spans 18 amino acids. J was trimmed by 6 bases and V by 0 bases; bases with no gene match: 9. The CDR3 region is CASSQSAIYRGPNSPLHF. CDR3 in DNA: TGCGCCAGCAGTCAATCCGCGATTTACAGGGGGCCTAATTCACCCCTCCACTTT.

This chain links TRBV11-2 with TRBJ2-1; no clear D. This CDR3 is built from 13 residues. V gave up 3 bases and J gave up 4 bases, with 7 bases separating them. Germline assignment: CDR1 SGHAT and CDR2 FQNNGV. Written as DNA, the CDR3 is TGTGCCAGCAGCTTCTCTGGATACAATGAGCAGTTCTTC. Its protein is CASSFSGYNEQFF.

This chain links TRBV7-9 with TRBJ2-3; D is ambiguous. The CDR3 is 15 amino acids. The V gene lost 4 bases and the J gene lost 0 bases, with 11 bases spanning the gap. Germline lookup yields CDR1 SEHNR and CDR2 FQNEAQ (reference sequence). The CDR3 DNA sequence: TGTGCCAGCAGCTCGGCAGGAGCTAGCACAGATACGCAGTATTTT. It specifies CASSSAGASTDTQYF.

The chain uses TRBV7-6 and TRBJ1-5; D is undetermined. Germline V gene lookup returns CDR1 SGHVS and CDR2 FNYEAQ. The CDR3 totals 13 residues. Trimming pared 0 bases from V and 7 bases from J, leaving 7 bases between. Here the CDR3 DNA reads TGTGCCAGCAGCTTAGCTAAGGGACAGCCCCAGCATTTT. The encoded protein is CASSLAKGQPQHF.

This rearrangement joins TRBV19 to TRBJ2-3; 7 bases are shared with TRBD2. The germline V gene has CDR1 LNHDA and CDR2 SQIVND (reference sequence). The J segment lost 2 bases and the V segment lost 0 bases, leaving 8 bases of the junction unmatched. The CDR3 consists of 17 residues. The CDR3 nucleotides read TGTGCCAGTAGTATAGATCATGGCGGGGGATACACAGATACGCAGTATTTT. It yields the protein CASSIDHGGGYTDTQYF.

This chain connects TRBV4-1 to TRBJ1-1; the D gene is possibly TRBD1 (5 bases). The V end was cut by 0 bases, the J end by 5 bases, with 16 bases between. The V gene's germline CDR1 is MGHRA and CDR2 YSYEKL. This CDR3 has 16 amino acids. CDR3 amino acids: CASSQDQGSGWTEAFF. The CDR3 coding sequence is TGCGCCAGCAGCCAAGATCAGGGATCGGGGTGGACTGAAGCTTTCTTT.

The V call is TRBV25-1, the J call TRBJ2-2; D possibly corresponds to TRBD1 (6 bases). The germline V gene has CDR1 MGHDK and CDR2 SYGVNS. Trimming took off 5 bases at V and 3 bases at J, with 13 bases between the two ends. The CDR3 is 15 residues long. In DNA form, the CDR3 reads TGTGCCAGCAGTCGCCAAGGGGGTTACACCGGGGAGCTGTTTTTT. Amino acids: CASSRQGGYTGELFF.

The V and J genes are TRBV27 and TRBJ2-7, with 11 bases identical to TRBD1. CDR1 MNHEY and CDR2 SMNVEV come from the germline V gene (reference sequence). Unmatched junction bases numbered 1, after V lost 3 bases and J lost 3 bases. This CDR3 is 14 amino acids long. The DNA of the CDR3 is TGTGCCAGCAGTTTCGGGACAGGGGGCTACGAGCAGTACTTC. It yields the protein CASSFGTGGYEQYF.

The gene calls are TRBV11-2 and TRBJ2-2; TRBD2 matches 7 bases. The junction had 5 bases not matched to a gene; V was cut back by 1 base and J by 0 bases. The CDR3 length is 17 residues. Per the germline V gene, CDR1 is SGHAT and CDR2 is FQNNGV. The CDR3 sequence: CASSLGPSGPNTGELFF. As DNA, the CDR3 is TGTGCCAGCAGCTTAGGGCCTAGCGGTCCGAACACCGGGGAGCTGTTTTTT.

This clone has just one count. The chain is built from TRBV13 and TRBJ1-2; D perhaps matches TRBD1 (6 bases). The V end lost 4 bases, the J end lost 6 bases, and 15 bases lay between the germline ends. From germline, CDR1 is PRHDT and CDR2 FYEKMQ (reference sequence). The CDR3 runs 14 residues. CDR3: CASSSRGGENGYTF. CDR3 DNA: TGTGCCAGCAGCTCCAGGGGTGGGGAGAATGGCTACACCTTC.

This clone was recorded a few times. The J gene is TRBJ1-2, the V gene TRBV5-6, with D hard to call. Trimming left V 4 bases short and J 3 bases short, with 16 bases between. The germline CDR1 and CDR2 sequences are SGHDT and YYEEEE. This CDR3 region has 15 residues. Here the CDR3 reads CASSAEWALYYGYTF. The CDR3 coding sequence is TGTGCCAGCAGCGCCGAGTGGGCGCTGTACTATGGCTACACCTTC.

The chain employs TRBV27 and TRBJ2-7, with TRBD1 identical over 10 bases. The CDR3 loop spans 14 amino acids. V trimming: 2 bases; J trimming: 7 bases; junction bases outside the gene matches: 5. In germline, CDR1 is MNHEY, CDR2 SMNVEV (reference sequence). CDR3 in DNA: TGTGCCAGCAGTTTAAGGACAGGGGGGGCGGAGCAGTACTTC. Its protein is CASSLRTGGAEQYF.

This sequence joins TRBV5-4 and TRBJ2-3, with TRBD2 matching 7 bases. The CDR3 sequence is 14 residues long. CDR1 is SGHNT, CDR2 YYREEE, per germline (reference sequence). Unmatched junction bases numbered 7, after V lost 5 bases and J lost 4 bases. The CDR3 coding sequence is TGTGCCAGCAGTCCCGGCGGGAGCCCAGATACGCAGTATTTT. This gives the protein CASSPGGSPDTQYF.

This chain joins TRBV6-5 and TRBJ2-7; weak D call: TRBD2 (6 bases). The CDR3 is made up of 13 amino acids. CDR1 and CDR2 from the germline V gene are MNHEY and SVGAGI. With 6 bases removed from V and 6 bases from J, the gap between germline ends came to 15 bases. CDR3 sequence reads: CASSRSGVTEQYF. CDR3 coding DNA: TGTGCCAGCAGCCGATCGGGGGTGACCGAGCAGTACTTC.

V gene TRBV2 combines with J gene TRBJ1-4, with unresolved D. Germline loops: CDR1 SNHLY, CDR2 FYNNEI. The V and J ends lost 3 bases and 8 bases respectively, with 4 bases between them. The CDR3 is made up of 11 amino acids. The CDR3 spells CASSELEKLFF. CDR3 nucleotides: TGTGCCAGCAGTGAGTTAGAAAAACTGTTTTTT. The whole variable domain, remainder taken from reference TRBV2 and TRBJ1-4, is EPEVTQTPSHQVTQMGQEVILRCVPISNHLYFYWYRQILGQKVEFLVSFYNNEISEKSEIFDDQFSVERPDGSNFTLKIRSTKLEDSAMYFCASSELEKLFFGSGTQLSVL.

The chain joins TRBV6-4 to TRBJ2-4; D ambiguous. Germline CDR1 is MRHNA and CDR2 is SNTAGT. The CDR3 extends over 16 amino acids. V was shortened by 0 bases and J by 3 bases, with 12 bases between the two germline ends. CDR3 in amino acids: CASSDSIDIGKNIQYF. In nucleotides, the CDR3 is TGTGCCAGCAGTGACTCGATCGACATCGGCAAAAACATTCAGTACTTC.

The rearrangement links TRBV4-2 to TRBJ2-2; 11 nucleotides match TRBD2. Germline CDR1 LGHNA, CDR2 YNFKEQ. V lost 5 bases, J lost 1 base, and 12 bases stayed unmatched. This CDR3 is 19 amino acids long. The CDR3 DNA follows: TGTGCCAGCAGCGCGATCTCTATTGGACTAGCGGGGAACACCGGGGAGCTGTTTTTT. This sequence encodes CASSAISIGLAGNTGELFF.

The V gene is TRBV28, the J gene TRBJ2-4, with TRBD1 matching over 10 bases. The CDR3 loop spans 16 amino acids. Germline CDR1 and CDR2: MDHEN and SYDVKM. V was clipped by 5 bases and J by 9 bases; unmatched bases: 13. CDR3 amino acids: CASSPPTGTGESIQYF. The CDR3 nucleotides read TGTGCCAGCAGTCCCCCAACCGGGACAGGGGAAAGCATTCAGTACTTC.

The chain joins TRBV19 to TRBJ2-2, with D perhaps matching TRBD1 or TRBD2 (5 bases each). CDR1 is LNHDA, CDR2 SQIVND, per germline (reference sequence). The length of the CDR3 is 17 residues. Trimming pared 0 bases from V and 0 bases from J, leaving 11 bases between. The CDR3 coding sequence is TGTGCCAGTAGTATAGATCCCGGGACCGCGAACACCGGGGAGCTGTTTTTT. This codes for CASSIDPGTANTGELFF.

The rearrangement joins TRBV28 to TRBJ1-1; 9 bases map to TRBD1. From germline, CDR1 is MDHEN and CDR2 SYDVKM. After removal of 3 bases from V and 4 bases from J, the junction contained 9 bases not matched to a gene. There are 16 residues in the CDR3. CDR3 nucleotide sequence: TGTGCCAGCAGTTTGGGGGACAGGGTACTTGTCACTGAAGCTTTCTTT. Its translation is CASSLGDRVLVTEAFF.

This chain uses TRBV28 with TRBJ2-1; D gene uncertain. This CDR3 contains 16 residues. Germline V gene lookup returns CDR1 MDHEN and CDR2 SYDVKM. Trimming removed 2 bases from V and 3 bases from J, with 14 bases in between. In DNA form, the CDR3 reads TGTGCCAGCAGTTTAGGCGGCGAAGGGTTCTACAATGAGCAGTTCTTC. This translates into CASSLGGEGFYNEQFF.

The chain links TRBV4-1 to TRBJ1-1, with D possibly being TRBD1 (6 bases). The germline gives CDR1 MGHRA, CDR2 YSYEKL. Trimming left V 4 bases short and J 3 bases short, with 12 bases between. The CDR3 covers 14 residues. CDR3: CASSRDAGDTEAFF. CDR3 bases: TGCGCCAGCAGCCGAGACGCAGGGGACACTGAAGCTTTCTTT.

The table lists this clone with a count of one. The CDR3: CAATSEDYNEQFF. CDR3 coding DNA: TGTGCAGCAACCTCCGAGGACTACAATGAGCAGTTCTTC. This sequence joins TRBV7-4 and TRBJ2-1; D is ambiguous. The CDR3 is 13 amino acids. Germline CDR1 reads SGHVT; CDR2 reads SQSDAQ.

The rearrangement joins TRBV11-3 to TRBJ2-1; 16 nucleotides match TRBD2. J was trimmed by 2 bases and V by 0 bases; bases with no gene match: 4. The CDR3 is 19 amino acids. Per germline, CDR1 SGHNT and CDR2 YENEEA. Written as DNA, the CDR3 is TGTGCCAGCAGCTTAGAGGGACTAGCGGGAGGGTTTGCCTACAATGAGCAGTTCTTC. Its translation is CASSLEGLAGGFAYNEQFF.

This rearrangement joins TRBV2 to TRBJ2-1; TRBD2 matches 8 bases. The trim removed 4 bases at V and 2 bases at J, leaving 7 bases unmatched. The germline V gene has CDR1 SNHLY and CDR2 FYNNEI. CDR3 length: 16 residues. CDR3 protein: CASSGKGTSPYNEQFF. Written as DNA, the CDR3 is TGTGCCAGCAGTGGGAAGGGGACTAGTCCCTACAATGAGCAGTTCTTC. Full variable domain (remainder filled in from reference TRBV2 and TRBJ2-1): EPEVTQTPSHQVTQMGQEVILRCVPISNHLYFYWYRQILGQKVEFLVSFYNNEISEKSEIFDDQFSVERPDGSNFTLKIRSTKLEDSAMYFCASSGKGTSPYNEQFFGPGTRLTVL.

This chain links TRBV9 with TRBJ1-5, with a tentative D call TRBD1 (5 bases). Trimming took 4 bases from V and 2 from J, leaving 13 bases between them. CDR1 SGDLS and CDR2 YYNGEE come from the germline V gene. The CDR3 has 15 amino acids. The CDR3 protein is CASSLGQGGNQPQHF. The CDR3 DNA sequence: TGTGCCAGCAGCCTCGGCCAGGGAGGCAATCAGCCCCAGCATTTT.

V and J are TRBV27 and TRBJ2-7; D gene uncertain. V lost 4 bases to trimming and J lost 3 bases, with 10 bases between them. CDR1 MNHEY and CDR2 SMNVEV come from the germline V gene (reference sequence). The CDR3 has 13 residues. The CDR3 spells CASSWAESYEQYF. CDR3 DNA: TGTGCCAGCAGTTGGGCGGAAAGCTACGAGCAGTACTTC.

V is TRBV30 and J is TRBJ1-1; D remains unclear. V lost 0 bases and J lost 6, with 11 bases in between. There are 13 residues in the CDR3. Germline V CDR1 and CDR2: GTSNPN, SVGIG (reference sequence). The CDR3: CAWSVLGGSEAFF. The CDR3, as DNA: TGTGCCTGGAGTGTACTGGGAGGGTCTGAAGCTTTCTTT.

The genes are TRBV10-3 and TRBJ2-5, with unresolved D. This CDR3 contains 14 residues. V was trimmed by 7 bases and J by 5 bases, leaving 17 bases between them. Germline CDR1 ENHRY, CDR2 SYGVKD. The CDR3 here is CAINGDTRGETQYF. CDR3 coding DNA: TGTGCCATCAACGGAGACACCCGCGGCGAGACCCAGTACTTC.

This chain uses TRBV4-2 with TRBJ2-3, with 8 nucleotides matching TRBD2. The V gene's germline CDR1 is LGHNA and CDR2 YNFKEQ. The CDR3 is 16 residues long. Trimming at V came to 1 base and at J to 5 bases, leaving 8 bases not matched to a gene. The CDR3 spells CASSQGTSGGVDTQYF. The DNA for the CDR3 is TGTGCCAGCAGCCAAGGTACTAGCGGAGGGGTAGATACGCAGTATTTT.